Described below is a single TCR beta chain sequence and its context. Generated by immunoSEQ multiplex PCR, the TCRdb table keeps only in-frame clones and is missing some. This sample has 100,000 to 150,000 clones, with around four fifths found just once. J gave up 10 bases and V 5 bases, and 3 bases lay outside the gene matches. Germline CDR1 and CDR2: MDHEN and SYDVKM. There are 12 residues in the CDR3. The data are from a study of blood T cell repertoires in COVID-19. The overall study: The United States, Italy and Spain were the sources of the acute and convalescent COVID-19 samples. Sample material is recorded as cDNA or gDNA derived from T cells, B-cell-depleted T cells, or PBMCs.

The rearrangement links TRBV28 to TRBJ2-1; 9 bases agree with TRBD2. What was sequenced was peripheral blood. This receptor was obtained from a man aged 55 to 70 with acute or convalescent COVID-19. The CDR3 region is CASSLAGLEQFF. In nucleotides, the CDR3 is TGTGCCAGCAGTCTAGCGGGACTGGAGCAGTTCTTC.